This TCR beta chain was identified during a study of cytomegalovirus exposure and HLA in healthy donors. Study outcomes and limitations: In a later analysis, specific HLA alleles were associated with 15,000 to 20,000 TCR beta sequences at a 0.05 false discovery rate. A later examination showed that TCR association rates differed by HLA locus, with DRB1 most and HLA-C fewest. Later, an analysis showed that TCR beta chains associated with HLA were more clonally expanded than others that were equally common.

The PCR used 60 Vbeta and 13 Jbeta primers. The repertoire was sequenced with immunoSEQ multiplex PCR; TCRdb's copy has only in-frame clones and lacks some. The sample lists 150,000 to 200,000 clones, 80% seen once, with 0.5% to 0.8% in the top ten. CDR1 SGHVS and CDR2 FNYEAQ come from the germline V gene. The CDR3 runs 15 residues. V was pared by 5 bases and J by 2 bases, with 6 bases of the junction left unmatched. Comment on this clone: Its antigen remains unidentified.

Sequenced sample: PBMCs. The chain joins TRBV7-6 to TRBJ2-3, with 8 bases identical to TRBD1. The source of this sequence is a boy aged 5-17 years in good health and CMV-seronegative. Written as DNA, the CDR3 is TGTGCCAGCAGCCAACAGGGGGACCTCACAGATACGCAGTATTTT. As protein: CASSQQGDLTDTQYF.